The entry below describes one T cell receptor (beta chain). What it recognizes is unknown. This sample was included in a study of cytomegalovirus exposure and HLA in healthy donors. Study summary: An earlier analysis found fewer than 140 million unique TCR beta sequences from about 190 million T cells. Study conclusions and caveats: The study carried out a later analysis of TCR beta sequences. It associated roughly 17,000 of them with specific HLA alleles at a false discovery rate of 0.05. Later on, an analysis showed TCR association rates differing by HLA locus, with DRB1 the most and HLA-C the fewest. A prior analysis recorded that most TCR beta V segments were productive about 87% or about 30% of the time.

This PCR relied on a set of 60 Vbeta primers and 13 Jbeta primers. The repertoire was sequenced with immunoSEQ multiplex PCR; TCRdb's copy has only in-frame clones and lacks some. This table lists tens of thousands of clones. Germline CDR1 and CDR2: SGHRS and YFSETQ. Trimming removed 0 bases from V and 6 bases from J, with 19 bases in between. The CDR3 is 17 amino acids. The receptor's source is a woman in her thirties or forties in good health and CMV-seronegative. The sample comprised PBMCs. The V and J genes are TRBV5-1 and TRBJ2-1; a weak D match, TRBD2 (5 bases). CDR3 nucleotide sequence: TGCGCCAGCAGCTTGGGGGTCCTAGCAACCGGTATCAATGAGCAGTTCTTC. Its protein product is CASSLGVLATGINEQFF.